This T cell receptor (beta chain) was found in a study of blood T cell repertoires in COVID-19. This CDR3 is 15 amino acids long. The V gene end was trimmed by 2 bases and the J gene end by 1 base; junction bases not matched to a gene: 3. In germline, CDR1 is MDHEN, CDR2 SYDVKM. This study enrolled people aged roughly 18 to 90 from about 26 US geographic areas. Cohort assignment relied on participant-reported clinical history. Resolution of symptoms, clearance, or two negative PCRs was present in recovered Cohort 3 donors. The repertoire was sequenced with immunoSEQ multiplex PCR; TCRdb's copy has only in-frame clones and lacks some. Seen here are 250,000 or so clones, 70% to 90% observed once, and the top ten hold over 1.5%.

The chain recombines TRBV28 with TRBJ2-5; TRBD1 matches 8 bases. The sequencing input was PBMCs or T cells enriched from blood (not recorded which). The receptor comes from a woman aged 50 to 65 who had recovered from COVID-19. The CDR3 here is CASSLLGQGQETQYF. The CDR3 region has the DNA TGTGCCAGCAGTTTACTCGGACAGGGCCAAGAGACCCAGTACTTC.